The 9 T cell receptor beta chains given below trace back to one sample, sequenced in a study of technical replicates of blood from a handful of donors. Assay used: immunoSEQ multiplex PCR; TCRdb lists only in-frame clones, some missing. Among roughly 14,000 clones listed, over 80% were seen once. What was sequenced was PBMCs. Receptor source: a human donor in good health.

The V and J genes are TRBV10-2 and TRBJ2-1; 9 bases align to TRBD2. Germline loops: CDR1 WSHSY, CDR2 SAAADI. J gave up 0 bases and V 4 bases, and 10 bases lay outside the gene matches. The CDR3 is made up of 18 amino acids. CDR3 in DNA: TGCGCCAGCAGTGTTTTAGCGGGAGAGGGGGGCTCCTACAATGAGCAGTTCTTC. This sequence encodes CASSVLAGEGGSYNEQFF.

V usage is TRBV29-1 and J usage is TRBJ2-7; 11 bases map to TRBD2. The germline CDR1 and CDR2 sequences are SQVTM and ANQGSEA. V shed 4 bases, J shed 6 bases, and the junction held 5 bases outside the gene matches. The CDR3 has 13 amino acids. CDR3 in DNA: TGCAGCGTTGGGCTAGCGGGAGGCCGCGAGCAGTACTTC. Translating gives CSVGLAGGREQYF.

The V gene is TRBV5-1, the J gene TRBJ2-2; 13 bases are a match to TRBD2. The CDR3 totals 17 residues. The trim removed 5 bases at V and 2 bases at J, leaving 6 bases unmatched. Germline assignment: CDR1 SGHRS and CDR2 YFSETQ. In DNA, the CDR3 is TGCGCCAGCAGGGCACTAGCGGGAGGGCCTAACACCGGGGAGCTGTTTTTT. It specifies CASRALAGGPNTGELFF.

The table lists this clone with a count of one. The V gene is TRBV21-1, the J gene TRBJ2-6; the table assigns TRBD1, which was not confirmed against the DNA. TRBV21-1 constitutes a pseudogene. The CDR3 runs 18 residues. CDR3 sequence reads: CASSKVDRDPSGANVLTF. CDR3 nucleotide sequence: TGTGCCAGCAGCAAAGTGGACAGGGATCCCTCTGGGGCCAACGTCCTGACTTTC.

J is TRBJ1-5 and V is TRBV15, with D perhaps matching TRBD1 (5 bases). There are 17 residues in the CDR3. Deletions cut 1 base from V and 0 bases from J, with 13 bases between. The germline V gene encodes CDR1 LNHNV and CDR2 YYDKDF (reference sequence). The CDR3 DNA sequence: TGTGCCACCAGCAGAGGCGGGGCACCCTATAGCAATCAGCCCCAGCATTTT. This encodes CATSRGGAPYSNQPQHF. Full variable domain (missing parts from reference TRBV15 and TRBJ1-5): DAMVIQNPRYQVTQFGKPVTLSCSQTLNHNVMYWYQQKSSQAPKLLFHYYDKDFNNEADTPDNFQSRRPNTSFCFLDIRSPGLGDTAMYLCATSRGGAPYSNQPQHFGDGTRLSIL.

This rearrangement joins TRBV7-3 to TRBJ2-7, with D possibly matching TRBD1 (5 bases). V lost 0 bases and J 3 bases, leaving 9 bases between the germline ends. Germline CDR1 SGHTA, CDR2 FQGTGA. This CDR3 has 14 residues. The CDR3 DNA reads TGTGCCAGCAGCTTAACTGGCAGGGACTACGAGCAGTACTTC. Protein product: CASSLTGRDYEQYF.

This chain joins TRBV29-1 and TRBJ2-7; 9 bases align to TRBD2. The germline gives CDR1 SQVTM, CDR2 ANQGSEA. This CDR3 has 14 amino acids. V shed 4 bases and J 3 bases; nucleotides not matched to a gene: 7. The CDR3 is CSVVIAGELYEQYF. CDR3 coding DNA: TGCAGCGTTGTCATAGCGGGAGAACTCTACGAGCAGTACTTC.

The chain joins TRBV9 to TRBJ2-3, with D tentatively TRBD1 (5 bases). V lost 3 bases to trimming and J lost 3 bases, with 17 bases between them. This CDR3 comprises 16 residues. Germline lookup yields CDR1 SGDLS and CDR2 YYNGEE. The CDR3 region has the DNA TGTGCCAGCAGCGACCCGATGACAGTTAGAACAGATACGCAGTATTTT. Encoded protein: CASSDPMTVRTDTQYF.

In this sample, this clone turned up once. The CDR3 bases are TGCAGCGCCTCCCGGGACATTGGAACTGAAGCTTTCTTT. It encodes CSASRDIGTEAFF. V usage is TRBV29-1 and J usage is TRBJ1-1; D perhaps matches TRBD1 (6 bases). Germline CDR1 and CDR2: SQVTM and ANQGSEA. CDR3 size: 13 residues. Trimming pared 7 bases from V and 5 bases from J, leaving 17 bases between.